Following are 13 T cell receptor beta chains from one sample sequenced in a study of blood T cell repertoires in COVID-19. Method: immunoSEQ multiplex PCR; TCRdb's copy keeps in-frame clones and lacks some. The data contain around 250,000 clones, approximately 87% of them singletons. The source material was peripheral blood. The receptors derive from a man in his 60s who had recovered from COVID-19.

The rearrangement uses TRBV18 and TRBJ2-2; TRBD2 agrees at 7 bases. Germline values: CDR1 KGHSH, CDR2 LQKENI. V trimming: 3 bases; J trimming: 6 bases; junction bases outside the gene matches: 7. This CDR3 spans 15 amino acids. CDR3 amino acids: CASSPLGLISGELFF. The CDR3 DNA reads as TGTGCCAGCTCACCGTTGGGACTAATCTCCGGGGAGCTGTTTTTT.

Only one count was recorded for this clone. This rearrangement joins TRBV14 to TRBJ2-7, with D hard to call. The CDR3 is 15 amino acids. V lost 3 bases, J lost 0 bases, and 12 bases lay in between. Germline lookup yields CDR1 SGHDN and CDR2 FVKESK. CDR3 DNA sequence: TGTGCCAGCAGCCAGTCGCGGTCAAACTCCTACGAGCAGTACTTC. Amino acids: CASSQSRSNSYEQYF.

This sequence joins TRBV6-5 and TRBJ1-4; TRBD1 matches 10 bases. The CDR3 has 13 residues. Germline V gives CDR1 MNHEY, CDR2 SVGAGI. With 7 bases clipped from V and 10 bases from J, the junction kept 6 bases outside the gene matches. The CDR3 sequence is CASTGQGTGKLFF. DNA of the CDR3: TGTGCCAGCACGGGACAGGGGACGGGAAAACTGTTTTTT.

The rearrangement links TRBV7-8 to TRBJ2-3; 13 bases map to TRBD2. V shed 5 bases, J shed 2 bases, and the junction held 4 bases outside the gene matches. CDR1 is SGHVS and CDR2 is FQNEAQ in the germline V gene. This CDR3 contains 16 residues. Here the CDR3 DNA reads TGTGCCAGCAGCCGAGGACTAGCGGGGGCCACAGATACGCAGTATTTT. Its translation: CASSRGLAGATDTQYF.

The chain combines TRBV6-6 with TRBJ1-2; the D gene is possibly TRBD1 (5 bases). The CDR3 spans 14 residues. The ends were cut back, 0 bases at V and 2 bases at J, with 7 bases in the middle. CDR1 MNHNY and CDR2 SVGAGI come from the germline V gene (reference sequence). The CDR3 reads CASSYSGGNYGYTF. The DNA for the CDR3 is TGTGCCAGCAGTTACTCGGGGGGGAACTATGGCTACACCTTC.

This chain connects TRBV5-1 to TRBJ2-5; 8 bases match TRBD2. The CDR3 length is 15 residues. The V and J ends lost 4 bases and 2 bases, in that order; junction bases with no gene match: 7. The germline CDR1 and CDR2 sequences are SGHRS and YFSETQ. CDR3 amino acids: CASSTGTSYQETQYF. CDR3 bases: TGCGCCAGCAGCACCGGGACTAGTTATCAAGAGACCCAGTACTTC.

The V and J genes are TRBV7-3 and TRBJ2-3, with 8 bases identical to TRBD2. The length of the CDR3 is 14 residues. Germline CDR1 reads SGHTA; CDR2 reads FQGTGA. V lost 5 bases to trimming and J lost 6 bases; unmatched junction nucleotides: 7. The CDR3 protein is CASSPSGGTDTQYF. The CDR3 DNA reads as TGTGCCAGCAGCCCCTCGGGAGGGACCGATACGCAGTATTTT.

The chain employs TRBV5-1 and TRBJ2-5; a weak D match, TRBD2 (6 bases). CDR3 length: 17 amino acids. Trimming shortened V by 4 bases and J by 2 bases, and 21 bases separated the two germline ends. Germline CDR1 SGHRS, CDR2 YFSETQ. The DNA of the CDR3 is TGCGCCAGCAGCGGCCTTGTGATGGGACTCCTACAAGAGACCCAGTACTTC. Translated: CASSGLVMGLLQETQYF. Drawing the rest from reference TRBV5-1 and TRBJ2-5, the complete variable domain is KAGVTQTPRYLIKTRGQQVTLSCSPISGHRSVSWYQQTPGQGLQFLFEYFSETQRNKGNFPGRFSGRQFSNSRSEMNVSTLELGDSALYLCASSGLVMGLLQETQYFGPGTRLLVL.

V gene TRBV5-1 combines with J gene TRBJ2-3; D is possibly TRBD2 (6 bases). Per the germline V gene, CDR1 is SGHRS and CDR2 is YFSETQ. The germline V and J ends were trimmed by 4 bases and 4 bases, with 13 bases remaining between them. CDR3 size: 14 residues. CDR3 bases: TGCGCCAGCAGCCTTGAGGCGGGGTCAGATACGCAGTATTTT. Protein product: CASSLEAGSDTQYF.

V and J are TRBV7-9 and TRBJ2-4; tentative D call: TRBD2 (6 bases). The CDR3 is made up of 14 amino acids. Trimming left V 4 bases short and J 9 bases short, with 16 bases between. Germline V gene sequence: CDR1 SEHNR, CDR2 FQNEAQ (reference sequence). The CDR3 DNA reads TGTGCCAGCAGCTACAGCCGCGGGGTTGGCATTCAGTACTTC. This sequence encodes CASSYSRGVGIQYF.

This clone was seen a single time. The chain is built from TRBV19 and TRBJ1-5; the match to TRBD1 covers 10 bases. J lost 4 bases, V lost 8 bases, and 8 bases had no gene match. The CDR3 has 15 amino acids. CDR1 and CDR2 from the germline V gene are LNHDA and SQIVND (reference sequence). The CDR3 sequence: CASASGQGGNQPQHF. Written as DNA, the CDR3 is TGTGCCAGTGCAAGTGGACAGGGGGGTAATCAGCCCCAGCATTTT.

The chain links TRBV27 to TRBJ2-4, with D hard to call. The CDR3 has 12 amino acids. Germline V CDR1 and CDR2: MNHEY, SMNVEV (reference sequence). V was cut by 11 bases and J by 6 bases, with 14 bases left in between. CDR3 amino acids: CACRGDRNIQYF. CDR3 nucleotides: TGTGCCTGCCGCGGAGATCGAAACATTCAGTACTTC.

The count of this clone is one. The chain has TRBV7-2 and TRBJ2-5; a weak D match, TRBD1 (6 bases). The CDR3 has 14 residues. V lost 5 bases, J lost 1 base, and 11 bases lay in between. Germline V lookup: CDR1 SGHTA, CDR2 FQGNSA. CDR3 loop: CASSAGASQETQYF. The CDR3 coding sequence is TGTGCCAGCAGCGCAGGGGCCAGCCAAGAGACCCAGTACTTC. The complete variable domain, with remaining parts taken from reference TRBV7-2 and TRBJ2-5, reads GAGVSQSPSNKVTEKGKDVELRCDPISGHTALYWYRQSLGQGLEFLIYFQGNSAPDKSGLPSDRFSAERTGGSVSTLTIQRTQQEDSAVYLCASSAGASQETQYFGPGTRLLVL.